This T cell receptor beta chain was documented in a study of blood T cell repertoires in COVID-19. For the study at large: Samples of COVID-19 (acute and convalescent) were obtained from the United States, Italy and Spain.

Libraries were prepared by immunoSEQ multiplex PCR; TCRdb keeps only in-frame clonotypes and omits some of them. The data contain 45,000 to 55,000 clones, 84% of them singletons. The specimen sequenced was peripheral blood. This TCR was recovered from a man aged 45 to 65 with acute or convalescent COVID-19.

Here the CDR3 DNA reads TGTGCCAGCAGCTTGGGGGGGGACTACGACAATGAGCAGTTCTTC. This encodes CASSLGGDYDNEQFF. This chain joins TRBV5-8 and TRBJ2-1; 7 positions match TRBD2. The CDR3 contains 15 residues. Trimming cost V 0 bases and J 5 bases; bases outside gene matches: 5. Germline V lookup: CDR1 SGHTS, CDR2 YDEGEE.